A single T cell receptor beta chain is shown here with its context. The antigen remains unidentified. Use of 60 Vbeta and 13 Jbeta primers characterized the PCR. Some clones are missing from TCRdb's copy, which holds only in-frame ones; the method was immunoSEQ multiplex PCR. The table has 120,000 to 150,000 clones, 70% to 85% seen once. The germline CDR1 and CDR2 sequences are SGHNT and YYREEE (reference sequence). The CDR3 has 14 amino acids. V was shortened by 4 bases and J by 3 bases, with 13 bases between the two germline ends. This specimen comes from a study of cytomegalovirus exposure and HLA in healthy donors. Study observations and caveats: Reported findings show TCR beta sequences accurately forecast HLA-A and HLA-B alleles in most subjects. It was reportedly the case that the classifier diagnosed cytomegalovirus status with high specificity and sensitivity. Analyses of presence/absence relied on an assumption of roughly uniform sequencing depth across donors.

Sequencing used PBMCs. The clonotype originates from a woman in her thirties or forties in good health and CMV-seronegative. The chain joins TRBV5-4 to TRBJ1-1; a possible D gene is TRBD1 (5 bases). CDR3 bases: TGTGCCAGCAGCGACCAGGGAAGGGACACTGAAGCTTTCTTT. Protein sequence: CASSDQGRDTEAFF.